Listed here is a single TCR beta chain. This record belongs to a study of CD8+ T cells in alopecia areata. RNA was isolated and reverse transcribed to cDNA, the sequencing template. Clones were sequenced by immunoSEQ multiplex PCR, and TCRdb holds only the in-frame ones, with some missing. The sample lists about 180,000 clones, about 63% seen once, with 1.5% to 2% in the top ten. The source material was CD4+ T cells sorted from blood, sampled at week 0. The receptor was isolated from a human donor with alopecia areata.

The CDR3 spells CASSQDGRVFTDTQYF. The CDR3 bases are TGCGCCAGCAGCCAAGATGGCAGGGTATTCACAGATACGCAGTATTTT. This chain joins TRBV4-3 and TRBJ2-3; a weak D match, TRBD1 (5 bases). The length of the CDR3 is 16 residues. The V gene lost 0 bases and the J gene lost 2 bases, with 12 bases spanning the gap. From germline, CDR1 is LGHNA and CDR2 YSLEER.